The entry below describes one T cell receptor (beta chain). TCRdb re-analysed the reads in MiXCR, keeping a single row per CDR3 protein. The table shows around 530,000 distinct CDR3 sequences, with roughly 29% occurring only once. The data were taken from a study of T cell repertoires in cytomegalovirus infection. The CDR3 length is 20 residues. The V gene lost 4 bases and the J gene lost 0 bases, with 28 bases spanning the gap. CDR1 and CDR2 (germline): SGHVT, SQSDAQ. The chain recombines TRBV7-4 with TRBJ2-7; the D is unclear. Sequencing was done on a sample of PBMCs. The clonotype was recovered from a human donor in good health (CMV status not recorded). Some clones in this sample may be carry-over from other donors' samples. This CDR3 reads CASSSYQCLAPRSDSYEQYV. The CDR3, as DNA: TGTGCCAGCAGCTCATACCAGTGTTTAGCCCCGAGGTCCGACTCCTACGAGCAGTACGTC.